The 17 T cell receptor beta chains in this list originate from one sample, sequenced in a study of blood T cell repertoires in COVID-19. Sequencing was performed with immunoSEQ multiplex PCR; in TCRdb, only in-frame clones are kept and a portion is missing. Counted here are around 140,000 clones, approximately 88% occurring once; the ten biggest clones make up around 26%. The sequenced sample consisted of peripheral blood. Receptors were obtained from a human donor in a cohort sampled during active COVID-19.

V and J are TRBV5-1 and TRBJ1-2; tentative D call: TRBD1 (5 bases). This CDR3 is 14 amino acids long. Trimming removed 0 bases from V and 5 bases from J, with 11 bases in between. Germline CDR1 SGHRS, CDR2 YFSETQ. The DNA of the CDR3 is TGCGCCAGCAGCTTGGGGGGCAGTCTTTATGGCTACACCTTC. Its translation: CASSLGGSLYGYTF.

The rearrangement uses TRBV24-1 and TRBJ1-5; D possibly corresponds to TRBD1 (6 bases). From germline, CDR1 is KGHDR and CDR2 SFDVKD. Trimming left V 7 bases short and J 1 base short, with 7 bases between. The CDR3 sequence is 13 residues long. CDR3 loop: CATSQGSNQPQHF. CDR3 nucleotides: TGTGCCACCAGCCAGGGGAGCAATCAGCCCCAGCATTTT.

V gene TRBV9 combines with J gene TRBJ2-1; D gene uncertain. Germline V lookup: CDR1 SGDLS, CDR2 YYNGEE. CDR3 length: 14 amino acids. With 0 bases removed from V and 4 bases from J, the gap between germline ends came to 8 bases. The CDR3 DNA is TGTGCCAGCAGCGTAGAGCAGGTATACAATGAGCAGTTCTTC. It codes for CASSVEQVYNEQFF.

The chain couples TRBV6-5 to TRBJ2-2, with TRBD1 matching 10 bases. The germline CDR1 and CDR2 sequences are MNHEY and SVGAGI. The CDR3 loop spans 16 amino acids. The V gene end was trimmed by 4 bases and the J gene end by 5 bases; junction bases not matched to a gene: 7. CDR3 nucleotide sequence: TGTGCCAGCAGTTTCGGGACAGGGGTGTTTACCGGGGAGCTGTTTTTT. Translation gives CASSFGTGVFTGELFF.

The rearrangement uses TRBV2 and TRBJ2-2, with D tentatively TRBD2 (6 bases). Looked up from germline, CDR1 is SNHLY and CDR2 is FYNNEI. Trimming took off 4 bases at V and 0 bases at J, with 9 bases between the two ends. This CDR3 has 15 amino acids. CDR3 in DNA: TGTGCCAGCAGTGTTGGCGGGGCGAACACCGGGGAGCTGTTTTTT. Its protein is CASSVGGANTGELFF.

The chain has TRBV6-1 and TRBJ2-3, with D perhaps matching TRBD1 (6 bases). The CDR3 consists of 16 residues. CDR1 and CDR2 from the germline V gene are MNHNS and SASEGT. V dropped 3 bases and J dropped 5 bases, with 18 bases sitting between them. The CDR3 is CASSEGAGRYIDTQYF. The CDR3 DNA sequence: TGTGCCAGCAGTGAGGGGGCAGGGAGATATATAGATACGCAGTATTTT.

The chain uses TRBV5-4 and TRBJ2-1, with 10 positions matching TRBD2. CDR3 size: 15 residues. CDR1 is SGHNT and CDR2 is YYREEE in the germline V gene (reference sequence). With V trimmed by 0 bases and J by 10 bases, 7 bases remained unmatched. The CDR3 DNA reads TGTGCCAGCAGCTTGGGAGCGGGGGGGGCTTGGGAGCAGTTCTTC. It is translated as CASSLGAGGAWEQFF.

The chain links TRBV7-9 to TRBJ2-3, with a weak D call TRBD1 (6 bases). Trimming shortened V by 1 base and J by 0 bases, and 11 bases separated the two germline ends. CDR1 SEHNR and CDR2 FQNEAQ come from the germline V gene (reference sequence). CDR3 length: 16 residues. CDR3 DNA: TGTGCCAGCAGCTTAGATGGGGGCGGGAGCACAGATACGCAGTATTTT. Residues: CASSLDGGGSTDTQYF.

This chain connects TRBV5-1 to TRBJ1-1; 7 bases align to TRBD1. The CDR3 runs 12 residues. V trimming: 2 bases; J trimming: 12 bases; junction bases outside the gene matches: 7. Germline CDR1 reads SGHRS; CDR2 reads YFSETQ. CDR3 loop: CASSLQGQKTFF. The CDR3 DNA sequence: TGCGCCAGCAGCTTACAGGGGCAGAAGACTTTCTTT.

This clone was recorded only once. The chain carries TRBV6-5 and TRBJ2-3; tentative D call: TRBD2 (6 bases). The germline V and J ends were trimmed by 6 bases and 2 bases, with 12 bases remaining between them. There are 14 residues in the CDR3. Looked up from germline, CDR1 is MNHEY and CDR2 is SVGAGI. The CDR3 reads CASRNGGITDTQYF. Written as DNA, the CDR3 is TGTGCCAGCAGGAATGGGGGGATCACAGATACGCAGTATTTT.

V gene TRBV2 combines with J gene TRBJ2-7; 8 nucleotides line up with TRBD1. From germline, CDR1 is SNHLY and CDR2 FYNNEI. This CDR3 region has 14 residues. V shed 2 bases, J shed 9 bases, and the junction held 9 bases outside the gene matches. The CDR3 nucleotides read TGTGCCAGCAGTGAATCCAGGGGGCGGGCTGGGCAGTACTTC. Translated, it gives CASSESRGRAGQYF.

The chain is built from TRBV10-3 and TRBJ2-7; the match to TRBD1 covers 7 bases. Trimming removed 9 bases from V and 2 bases from J; junction bases left unmatched: 7. Germline V lookup: CDR1 ENHRY, CDR2 SYGVKD. The CDR3 is made up of 13 amino acids. The CDR3 DNA is TGTGCCATGCTCAGGACAGGAACCTACGAGCAGTACTTC. Its translation is CAMLRTGTYEQYF.

In DNA form, the CDR3 reads TGTGCCAGCAGCCAAGGGAGGGGGCGGTGGGAGCAGTTCTTC. This encodes CASSQGRGRWEQFF. This chain connects TRBV3-1 (or the pseudogene TRBV3-2) to TRBJ2-1, with a possible D match to TRBD1 (7 bases). V shed 1 base and J shed 10 bases, with 14 bases lying between them. The germline V gene has CDR1 LGHDT and CDR2 YNNKEL (reference sequence). The CDR3 covers 14 residues.

V is TRBV7-9 and J is TRBJ1-3, with TRBD1 matching 11 bases. The J segment lost 2 bases and the V segment lost 5 bases, leaving 8 bases of the junction unmatched. CDR1 is SEHNR and CDR2 is FQNEAQ in the germline V gene (reference sequence). The CDR3 covers 17 residues. The CDR3 region has the DNA TGTGCCAGCAGCCGGGGGGACAGGGGGATTCCTGGAAACACCATATATTTT. Protein: CASSRGDRGIPGNTIYF.

This clone occurred once. This chain connects TRBV18 to TRBJ2-4, with 7 nucleotides matching TRBD1. This CDR3 spans 16 amino acids. Trimming cost V 4 bases and J 0 bases; bases outside gene matches: 6. The V gene's germline CDR1 is KGHSH and CDR2 LQKENI. The CDR3 DNA sequence: TGTGCCAGCTCACTAACAGGGGATATAGCCAAAAACATTCAGTACTTC. Its protein product is CASSLTGDIAKNIQYF. Full variable domain (outside the CDR3, taken from reference TRBV18 and TRBJ2-4): NAGVMQNPRHLVRRRGQEARLRCSPMKGHSHVYWYRQLPEEGLKFMVYLQKENIIDESGMPKERFSAEFPKEGPSILRIQQVVRGDSAAYFCASSLTGDIAKNIQYFGAGTRLSVL.

CDR3 residues: CASSYTLTGTGRNIQYF. CDR3 nucleotides: TGTGCCAGCAGTTACACCCTCACCGGGACAGGGAGAAACATTCAGTACTTC. The chain uses TRBV5-4 and TRBJ2-4; 9 bases are shared with TRBD1. The V gene's germline CDR1 is SGHNT and CDR2 YYREEE (reference sequence). J was trimmed by 6 bases and V by 5 bases; bases with no gene match: 15. The CDR3 extends over 17 amino acids.

The chain joins TRBV15 to TRBJ2-2; TRBD1 matches at 8 bases. The germline V gene encodes CDR1 LNHNV and CDR2 YYDKDF (reference sequence). The CDR3 has 15 amino acids. The junction had 4 bases not matched to a gene; V was cut back by 3 bases and J by 4 bases. The CDR3 sequence is CATSSQGAGTGELFF. The CDR3 DNA follows: TGTGCCACCAGCAGCCAGGGGGCAGGCACCGGGGAGCTGTTTTTT.